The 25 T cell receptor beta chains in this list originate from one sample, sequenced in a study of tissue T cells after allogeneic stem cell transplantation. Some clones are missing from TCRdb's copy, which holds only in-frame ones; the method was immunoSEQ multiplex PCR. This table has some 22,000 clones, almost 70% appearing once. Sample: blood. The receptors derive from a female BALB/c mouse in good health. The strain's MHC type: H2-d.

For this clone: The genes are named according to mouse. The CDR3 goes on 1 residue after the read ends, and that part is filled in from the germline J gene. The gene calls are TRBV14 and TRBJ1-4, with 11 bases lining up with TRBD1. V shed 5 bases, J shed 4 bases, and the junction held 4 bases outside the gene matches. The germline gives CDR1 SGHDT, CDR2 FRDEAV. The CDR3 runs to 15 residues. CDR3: CASSPGQGGNERLFF. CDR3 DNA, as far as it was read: TGTGCCAGCAGCCCGGGACAGGGGGGCAACGAAAGATTATTT.

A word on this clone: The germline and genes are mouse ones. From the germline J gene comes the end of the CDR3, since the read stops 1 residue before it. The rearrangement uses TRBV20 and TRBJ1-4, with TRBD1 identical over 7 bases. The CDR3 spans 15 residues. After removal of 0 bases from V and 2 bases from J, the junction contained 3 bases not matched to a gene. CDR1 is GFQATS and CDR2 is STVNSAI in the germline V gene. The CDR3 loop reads CGARDLQGSNERLFF. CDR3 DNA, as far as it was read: TGTGGTGCTAGGGATCTACAGGGGTCCAACGAAAGATTATTT.

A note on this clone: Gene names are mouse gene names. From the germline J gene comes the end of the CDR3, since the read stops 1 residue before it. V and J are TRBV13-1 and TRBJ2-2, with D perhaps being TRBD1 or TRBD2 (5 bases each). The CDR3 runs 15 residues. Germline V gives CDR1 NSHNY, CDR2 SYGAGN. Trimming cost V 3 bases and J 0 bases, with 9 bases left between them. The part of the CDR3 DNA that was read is TGTGCCAGCAGTGTGGGGCCTGCAAACACCGGGCAGCTCTAC. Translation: CASSVGPANTGQLY. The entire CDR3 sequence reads CASSVGPANTGQLYF.

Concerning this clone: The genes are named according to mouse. CDR3 loop: CASSQQTGGHQNTLYF. The covered CDR3 bases are TGTGCCAGCAGCCAACAGACTGGGGGGCATCAAAACACCTTGTAC. The chain combines TRBV2 with TRBJ2-4, with 10 positions matching TRBD2. The observed sequence ends 1 residue before the CDR3 terminus, with the missing tail filled in from the germline J gene. V gave up 2 bases and J gave up 2 bases; unmatched junction bases: 4. The CDR3 is 16 amino acids. CDR1 and CDR2 (germline): LGHNA, YSYQKL.

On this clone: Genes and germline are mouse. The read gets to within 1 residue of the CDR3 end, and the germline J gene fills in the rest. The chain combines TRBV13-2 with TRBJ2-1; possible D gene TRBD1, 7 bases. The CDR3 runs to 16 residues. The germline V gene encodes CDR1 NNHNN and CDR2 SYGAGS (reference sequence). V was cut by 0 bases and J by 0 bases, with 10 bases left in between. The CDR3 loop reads CASGDARGHNYAEQFF. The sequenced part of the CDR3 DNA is TGTGCCAGCGGTGATGCGAGGGGGCATAACTATGCTGAGCAGTTC.

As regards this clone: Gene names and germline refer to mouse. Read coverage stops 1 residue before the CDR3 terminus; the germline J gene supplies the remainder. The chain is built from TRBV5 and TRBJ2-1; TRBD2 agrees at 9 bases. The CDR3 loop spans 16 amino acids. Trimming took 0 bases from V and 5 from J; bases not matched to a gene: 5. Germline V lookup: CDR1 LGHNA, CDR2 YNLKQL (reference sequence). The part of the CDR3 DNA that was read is TGTGCCAGCAGCCAAGACTGGGGGGGAAGGGATGCTGAGCAGTTC. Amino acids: CASSQDWGGRDAEQF. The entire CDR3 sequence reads CASSQDWGGRDAEQFF.

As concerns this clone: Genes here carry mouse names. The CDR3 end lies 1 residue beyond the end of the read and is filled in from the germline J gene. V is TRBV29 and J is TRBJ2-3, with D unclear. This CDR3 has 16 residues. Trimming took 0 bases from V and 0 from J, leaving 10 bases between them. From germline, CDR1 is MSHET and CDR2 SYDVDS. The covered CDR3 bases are TGTGCTAGCAGTTTATCGAAAGGGCCTAGTGCAGAAACGCTGTAT. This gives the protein CASSLSKGPSAETLY. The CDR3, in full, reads CASSLSKGPSAETLYF.

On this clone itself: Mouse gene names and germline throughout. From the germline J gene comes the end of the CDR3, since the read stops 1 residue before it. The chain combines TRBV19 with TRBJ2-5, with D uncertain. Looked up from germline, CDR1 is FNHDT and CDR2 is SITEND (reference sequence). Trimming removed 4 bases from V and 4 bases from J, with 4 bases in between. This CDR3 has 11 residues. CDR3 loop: CASSLKDTQYF. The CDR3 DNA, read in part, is TGTGCCAGCAGTCTAAAAGACACCCAGTAC.

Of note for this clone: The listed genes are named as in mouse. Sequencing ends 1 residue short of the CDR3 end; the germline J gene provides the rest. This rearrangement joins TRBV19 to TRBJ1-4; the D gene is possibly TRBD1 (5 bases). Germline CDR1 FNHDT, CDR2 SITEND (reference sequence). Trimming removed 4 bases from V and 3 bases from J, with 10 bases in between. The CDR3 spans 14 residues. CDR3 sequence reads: CASSRAGPNERLFF. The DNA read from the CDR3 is TGTGCCAGCAGTCGCGCAGGGCCCAACGAAAGATTATTT.

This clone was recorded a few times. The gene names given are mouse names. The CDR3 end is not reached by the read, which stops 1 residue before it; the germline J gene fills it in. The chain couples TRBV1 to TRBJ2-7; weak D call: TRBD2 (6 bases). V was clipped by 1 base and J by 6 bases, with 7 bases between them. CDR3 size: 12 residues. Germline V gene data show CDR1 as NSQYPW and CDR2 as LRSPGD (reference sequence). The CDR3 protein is CTCSAVGGEQYF. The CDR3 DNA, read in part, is TGCACCTGCAGTGCAGTTGGGGGTGAACAGTAC.

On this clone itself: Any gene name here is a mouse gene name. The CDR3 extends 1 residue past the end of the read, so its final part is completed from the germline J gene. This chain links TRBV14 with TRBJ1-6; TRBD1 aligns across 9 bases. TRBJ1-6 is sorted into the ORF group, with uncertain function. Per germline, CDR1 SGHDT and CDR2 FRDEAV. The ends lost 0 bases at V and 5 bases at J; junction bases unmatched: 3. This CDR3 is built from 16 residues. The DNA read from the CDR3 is TGTGCCAGCAGTTTCTACCGGGACAGGGATAATTCGCCCCTCTAC. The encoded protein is CASSFYRDRDNSPLY. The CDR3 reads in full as CASSFYRDRDNSPLYF.

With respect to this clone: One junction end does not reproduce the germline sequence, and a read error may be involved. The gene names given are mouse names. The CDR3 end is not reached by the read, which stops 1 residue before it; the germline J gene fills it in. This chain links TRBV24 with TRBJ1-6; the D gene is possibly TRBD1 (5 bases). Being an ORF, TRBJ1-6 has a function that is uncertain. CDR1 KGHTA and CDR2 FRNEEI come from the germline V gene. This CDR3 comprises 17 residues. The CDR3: CTSSVYQGISYNSPLYF. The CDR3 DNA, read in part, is TGTACCAGCAGTGTGTACCAGGGCATTTCCTATAATTCGCCCCTCTAC.

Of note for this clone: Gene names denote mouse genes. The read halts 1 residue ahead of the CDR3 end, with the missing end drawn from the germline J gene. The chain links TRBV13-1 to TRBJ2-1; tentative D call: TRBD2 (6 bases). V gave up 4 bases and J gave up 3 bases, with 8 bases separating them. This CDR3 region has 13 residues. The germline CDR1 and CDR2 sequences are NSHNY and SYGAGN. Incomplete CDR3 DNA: TGTGCCAGCAGTCGGGACTTCTATGCTGAGCAGTTC. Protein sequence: CASSRDFYAEQF. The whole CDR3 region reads CASSRDFYAEQFF.

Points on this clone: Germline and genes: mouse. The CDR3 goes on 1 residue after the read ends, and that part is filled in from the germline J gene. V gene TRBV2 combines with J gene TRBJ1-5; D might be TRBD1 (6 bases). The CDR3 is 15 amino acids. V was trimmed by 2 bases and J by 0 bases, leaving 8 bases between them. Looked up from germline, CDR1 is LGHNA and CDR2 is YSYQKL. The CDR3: CASSQQGNNNQAPLF. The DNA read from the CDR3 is TGTGCCAGCAGCCAACAGGGGAATAACAACCAGGCTCCGCTT.

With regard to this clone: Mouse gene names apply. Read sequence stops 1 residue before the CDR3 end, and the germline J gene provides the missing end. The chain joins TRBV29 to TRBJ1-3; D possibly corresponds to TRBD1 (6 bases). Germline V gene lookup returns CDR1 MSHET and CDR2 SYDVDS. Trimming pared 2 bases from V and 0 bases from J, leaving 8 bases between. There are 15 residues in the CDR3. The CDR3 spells CASSLRGASGNTLYF. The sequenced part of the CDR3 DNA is TGTGCTAGCAGTTTACGGGGGGCTTCTGGAAATACGCTCTAT.

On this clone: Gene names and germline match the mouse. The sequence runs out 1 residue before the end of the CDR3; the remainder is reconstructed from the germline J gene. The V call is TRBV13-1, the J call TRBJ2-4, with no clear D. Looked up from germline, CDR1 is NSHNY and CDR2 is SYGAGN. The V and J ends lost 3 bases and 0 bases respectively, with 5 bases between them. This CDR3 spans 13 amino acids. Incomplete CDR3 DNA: TGTGCCAGCAGTGCAGCTAGTCAAAACACCTTGTAC. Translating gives CASSAASQNTLY. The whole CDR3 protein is CASSAASQNTLYF.

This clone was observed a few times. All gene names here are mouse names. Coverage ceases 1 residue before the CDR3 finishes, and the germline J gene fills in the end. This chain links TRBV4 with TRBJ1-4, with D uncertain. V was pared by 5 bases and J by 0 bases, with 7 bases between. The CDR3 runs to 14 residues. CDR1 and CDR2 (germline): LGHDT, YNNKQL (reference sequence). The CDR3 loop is CASSHRISNERLFF. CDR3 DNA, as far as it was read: TGTGCCAGCAGCCACAGAATTTCCAACGAAAGATTATTT.

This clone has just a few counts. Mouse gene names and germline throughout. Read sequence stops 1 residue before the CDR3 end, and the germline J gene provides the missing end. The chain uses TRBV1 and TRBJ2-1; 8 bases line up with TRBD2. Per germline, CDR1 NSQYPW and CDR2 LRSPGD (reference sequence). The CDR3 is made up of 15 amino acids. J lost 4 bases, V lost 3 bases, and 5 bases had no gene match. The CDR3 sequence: CTCSAPLGVYAEQFF. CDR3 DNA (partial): TGCACCTGCAGTGCCCCACTGGGGGTGTATGCTGAGCAGTTC.

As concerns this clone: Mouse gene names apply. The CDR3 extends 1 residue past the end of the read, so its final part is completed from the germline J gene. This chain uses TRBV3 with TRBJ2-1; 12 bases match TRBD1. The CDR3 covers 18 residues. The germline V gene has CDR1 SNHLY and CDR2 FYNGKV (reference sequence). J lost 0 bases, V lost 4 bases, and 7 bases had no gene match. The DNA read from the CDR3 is TGTGCCAGCAGCTCCCGGGACAGGGGGCTTTATAACTATGCTGAGCAGTTC. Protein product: CASSSRDRGLYNYAEQF. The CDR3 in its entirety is CASSSRDRGLYNYAEQFF.

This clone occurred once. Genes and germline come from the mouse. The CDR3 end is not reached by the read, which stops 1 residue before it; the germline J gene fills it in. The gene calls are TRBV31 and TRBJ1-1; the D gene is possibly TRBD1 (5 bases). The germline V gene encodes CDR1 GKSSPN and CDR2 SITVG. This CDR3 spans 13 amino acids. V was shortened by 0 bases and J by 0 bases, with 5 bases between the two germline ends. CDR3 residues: CAWSLGQNTEVFF. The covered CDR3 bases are TGTGCCTGGAGTCTGGGACAGAACACAGAAGTCTTC.

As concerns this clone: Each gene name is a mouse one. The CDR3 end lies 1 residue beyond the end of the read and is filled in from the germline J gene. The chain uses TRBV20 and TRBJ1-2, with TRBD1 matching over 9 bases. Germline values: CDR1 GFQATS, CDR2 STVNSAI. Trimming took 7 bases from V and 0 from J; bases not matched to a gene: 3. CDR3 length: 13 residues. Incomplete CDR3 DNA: TGTGGTGGCCGACAGGGGGCAAACTCCGACTACACC. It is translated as CGGRQGANSDYT. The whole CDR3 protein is CGGRQGANSDYTF.

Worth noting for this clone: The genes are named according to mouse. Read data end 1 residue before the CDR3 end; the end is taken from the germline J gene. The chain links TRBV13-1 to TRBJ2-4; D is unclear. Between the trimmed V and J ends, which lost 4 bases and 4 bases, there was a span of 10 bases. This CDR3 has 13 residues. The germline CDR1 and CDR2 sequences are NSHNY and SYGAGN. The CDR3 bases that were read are TGTGCCAGCAGTCTCCGGGAAAAAAACACCTTGTAC. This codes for CASSLREKNTLY. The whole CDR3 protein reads CASSLREKNTLYF.

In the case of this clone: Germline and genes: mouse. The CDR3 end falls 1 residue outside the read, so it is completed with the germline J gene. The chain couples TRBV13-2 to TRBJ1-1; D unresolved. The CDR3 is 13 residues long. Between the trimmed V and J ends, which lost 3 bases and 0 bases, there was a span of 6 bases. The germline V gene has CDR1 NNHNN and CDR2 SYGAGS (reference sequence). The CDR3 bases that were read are TGTGCCAGCGGTGCTACAACAAACACAGAAGTCTTC. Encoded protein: CASGATTNTEVF. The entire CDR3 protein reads CASGATTNTEVFF.

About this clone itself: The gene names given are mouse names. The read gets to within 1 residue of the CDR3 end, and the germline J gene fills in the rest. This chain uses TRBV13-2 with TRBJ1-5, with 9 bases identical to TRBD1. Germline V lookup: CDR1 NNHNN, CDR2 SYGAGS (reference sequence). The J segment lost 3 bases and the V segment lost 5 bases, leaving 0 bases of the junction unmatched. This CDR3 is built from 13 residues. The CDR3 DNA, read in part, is TGTGCCAGCGGGACAGGGGGCAACCAGGCTCCGCTT. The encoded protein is CASGTGGNQAPL. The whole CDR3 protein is CASGTGGNQAPLF.

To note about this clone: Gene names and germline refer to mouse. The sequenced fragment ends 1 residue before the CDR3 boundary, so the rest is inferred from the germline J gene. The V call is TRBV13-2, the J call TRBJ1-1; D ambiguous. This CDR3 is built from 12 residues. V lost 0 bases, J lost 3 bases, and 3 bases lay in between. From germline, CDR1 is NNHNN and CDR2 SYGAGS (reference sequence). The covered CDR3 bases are TGTGCCAGCGGTGATGGATACACAGAAGTCTTC. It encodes CASGDGYTEVF. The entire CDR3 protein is CASGDGYTEVFF.